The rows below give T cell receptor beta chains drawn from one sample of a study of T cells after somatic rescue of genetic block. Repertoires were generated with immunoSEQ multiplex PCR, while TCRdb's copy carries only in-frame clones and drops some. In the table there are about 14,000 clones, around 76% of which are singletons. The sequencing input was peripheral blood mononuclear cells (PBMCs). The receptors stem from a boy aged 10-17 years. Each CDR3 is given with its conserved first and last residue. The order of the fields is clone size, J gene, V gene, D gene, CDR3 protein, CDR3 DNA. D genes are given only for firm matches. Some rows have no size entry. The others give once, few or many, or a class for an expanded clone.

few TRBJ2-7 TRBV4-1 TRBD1 CASRHVELGTAIF TGCGCCAGCAGACATGTGGAACTCGGGACAGCGATTTTC
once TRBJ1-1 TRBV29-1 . CSLGGNTEAFF TGCAGCCTTGGGGGGAACACTGAAGCTTTCTTT
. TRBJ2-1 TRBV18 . CASSRSTPSWAGNEQFF TGTGCCAGCTCGCGGTCTACTCCTAGCTGGGCGGGGAATGAGCAGTTCTTC
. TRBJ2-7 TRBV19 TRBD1 CDSDRAYEQYF TGTGACTCGGACAGGGCCTACGAGCAGTACTTC
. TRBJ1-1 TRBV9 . CASSVVPEEANTEAFF TGTGCCAGCAGCGTAGTTCCGGAGGAAGCGAACACTGAAGCTTTCTTT
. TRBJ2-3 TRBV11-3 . CASSLQGAQYF TGTGCCAGCAGCTTACAAGGAGCGCAGTATTTT
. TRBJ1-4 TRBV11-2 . CASSFTFNEKLFF TGTGCCAGCAGCTTTACCTTTAATGAAAAACTGTTTTTT
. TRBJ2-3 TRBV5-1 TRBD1 CASSLQGAGADTQYF TGCGCCAGCAGCCTTCAGGGGGCAGGGGCAGATACGCAGTATTTT
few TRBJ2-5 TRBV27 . CASRERSNRQETQYF TGTGCCAGCAGAGAAAGATCCAACCGCCAAGAGACCCAGTACTTC
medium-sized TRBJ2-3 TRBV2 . CASSFLEGTDTQYF TGTGCCAGCAGTTTTCTAGAGGGCACAGATACGCAGTATTTT
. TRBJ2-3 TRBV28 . CASRDSTDTQYF TGTGCCAGCAGGGACAGCACAGATACGCAGTATTTT
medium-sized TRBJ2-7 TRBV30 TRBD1 CAWGQGPYEQYF TGTGCCTGGGGACAGGGCCCCTACGAGCAGTACTTC